This TCR beta chain is drawn from a study of spatial heterogeneity in lung cancer. On the study more broadly: Alpha-chain sequences were consistently detected less often than beta-chain sequences. An average of more than ten raw reads was observed per unique TCR and UMI combination. Whole-study results and caveats: Blood carried ubiquitous expanded tumor TCRs more at resection than follow-up.

The CDR3 has 13 residues. V was shortened by 4 bases and J by 1 base, with 8 bases between the two germline ends. Time point reported: sample taken at primary tumor resection. No cells were sorted before sequencing. The whole RNA sequenced was extracted from tumor, nontumor lung or frozen PBMC. Untreated early-stage non-small cell lung cancer patients, around 70 in total, were the donors. This clonotype is categorized as medium-sized. What it binds is not known. One entry per CDR3 protein results from TCRdb running MiXCR on the 5' RACE reads. The table lists roughly 7,000 distinct CDR3 sequences, around 21% of them singletons.

V gene TRBV12-3 or TRBV12-4 combines with J gene TRBJ2-7; D is perhaps TRBD1 (5 bases). The sequence was obtained from a female donor with early-stage non-small cell lung cancer. The sample was PBMCs, taken at surgery. The CDR3, as DNA: TGTGCCAGCAGTTCGACAGTATCCTACGAGCAGTACTTC. As protein: CASSSTVSYEQYF.